This passage covers 7 T cell receptor beta chains from one sample sequenced in a study of blood T cell repertoires in COVID-19 (TCRdb year 2020). Receptors were amplified or captured by the immunoSEQ multiplex PCR assay. The table was pulled from immuneACCESS by TCRdb, which kept in-frame rearrangements only. Such tables lose some clones; where checked, under half of the loss comes from unresolved V genes, and the rest has no known cause. The sample table lists approximately 89,000 clones, 75% to 85% of them with a count of one. Of the sample, roughly a quarter falls within the top ten clones. The specimen sequenced was peripheral blood. The receptors originated from a man in his 70s with acute or convalescent COVID-19.

The chain couples TRBV3-1 (or the pseudogene TRBV3-2) to TRBJ2-1; 7 bases are shared with TRBD1. The V segment lost 4 bases and the J segment 7 bases; nucleotides outside the gene matches: 7. The CDR3 has 14 residues. Germline loops: CDR1 LGHDT, CDR2 YNNKEL (reference sequence). The CDR3 region has the DNA TGTGCCAGCAGCCGGACCGGGACAGCAAATGAGCAGTTCTTC. Amino acids: CASSRTGTANEQFF.

This chain connects TRBV21-1 to TRBJ2-7; TRBD2, the D gene given by the table, was not confirmed from the DNA. TRBV21-1 is a known pseudogene. CDR3 length: 21 amino acids. DNA of the CDR3: TGTGCCAGCAGCAAAGGGGATTGGGCTAGCGGGAGGAACCCGAGCTCCTACGAGCAGTACTTC. Its translation: CASSKGDWASGRNPSSYEQYF.

The chain carries TRBV19 and TRBJ2-2; the D gene is possibly TRBD2 (5 bases). CDR1 and CDR2 from the germline V gene are LNHDA and SQIVND (reference sequence). The CDR3 spans 12 residues. The germline V and J ends were trimmed by 8 bases and 8 bases, with 12 bases remaining between them. CDR3 coding DNA: TGTGCCAGTCAGATCGGGGTGGGGGAGCTGTTTTTT. Its translation is CASQIGVGELFF.

The chain carries TRBV5-1 and TRBJ1-1, with 7 bases matching TRBD1. Germline V gene lookup returns CDR1 SGHRS and CDR2 YFSETQ. V gave up 5 bases and J gave up 1 base; unmatched junction bases: 5. The CDR3 totals 14 residues. The CDR3 DNA is TGCGCCAGCAGACTCGGGACAGCGAACACTGAAGCTTTCTTT. This sequence encodes CASRLGTANTEAFF.

The chain combines TRBV2 with TRBJ1-1, with 9 bases fitting TRBD1. Germline lookup yields CDR1 SNHLY and CDR2 FYNNEI. The CDR3 is 15 residues long. J gave up 1 base and V 4 bases, and 4 bases lay outside the gene matches. This CDR3 reads CASSVQGAANTEAFF. The DNA of the CDR3 is TGTGCCAGCAGTGTACAGGGGGCGGCGAACACTGAAGCTTTCTTT.

The chain uses TRBV11-2 and TRBJ2-7, with 8 bases identical to TRBD2. Germline V CDR1 and CDR2: SGHAT, FQNNGV. Germline trimming cut 0 bases from V and 3 bases from J; bases unmatched to any gene: 4. The CDR3 loop spans 15 amino acids. The CDR3 region is CASSLDEAGGYEQYF. The CDR3 nucleotides are TGTGCCAGCAGCTTAGATGAGGCGGGAGGCTACGAGCAGTACTTC. The whole variable domain, filled in from reference TRBV11-2 and TRBJ2-7, reads EAGVAQSPRYKIIEKRQSVAFWCNPISGHATLYWYQQILGQGPKLLIQFQNNGVVDDSQLPKDRFSAERLKGVDSTLKIQPAKLEDSAVYLCASSLDEAGGYEQYFGPGTRLTVT.

This clone was observed a handful of times. J is TRBJ1-1 and V is TRBV28; no reliable D call. The CDR3 has 13 amino acids. Per germline, CDR1 MDHEN and CDR2 SYDVKM. V lost 3 bases and J 3 bases, leaving 8 bases between the germline ends. CDR3 coding DNA: TGTGCCAGCAGTTTCTCGGAGTACACTGAAGCTTTCTTT. It yields the protein CASSFSEYTEAFF.